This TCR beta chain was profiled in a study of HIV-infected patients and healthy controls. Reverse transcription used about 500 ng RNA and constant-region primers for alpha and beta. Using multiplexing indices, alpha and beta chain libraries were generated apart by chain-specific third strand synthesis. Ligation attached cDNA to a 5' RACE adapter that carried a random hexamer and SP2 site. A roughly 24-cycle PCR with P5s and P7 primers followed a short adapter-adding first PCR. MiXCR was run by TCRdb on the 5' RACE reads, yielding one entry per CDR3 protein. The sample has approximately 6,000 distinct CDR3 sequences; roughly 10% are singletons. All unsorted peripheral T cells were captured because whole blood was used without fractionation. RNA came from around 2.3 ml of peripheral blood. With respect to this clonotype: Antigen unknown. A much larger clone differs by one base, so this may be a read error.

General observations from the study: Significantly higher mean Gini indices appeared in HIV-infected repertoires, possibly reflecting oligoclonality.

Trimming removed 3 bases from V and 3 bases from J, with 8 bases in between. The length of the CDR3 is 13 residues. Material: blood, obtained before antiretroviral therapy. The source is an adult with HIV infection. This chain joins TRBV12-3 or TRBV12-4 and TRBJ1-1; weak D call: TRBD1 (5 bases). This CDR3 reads CASSFVRDTEAFF. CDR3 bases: TGTGCCAGCAGTTTTGTCAGGGACACTGAAGCTTTCTTT.